The TCR beta chain under discussion was sequenced for a study of T cell clonotyping in hematopoietic cell transplantation. Profiling relied on immunoSEQ multiplex PCR, and the TCRdb table lists in-frame clones only, not all of them. The profile shows over 15,000 clones, roughly 80% of them singletons. The CDR3 has 17 amino acids. Deletions cut 0 bases from V and 8 bases from J, with 19 bases between. CDR1 and CDR2 from the germline V gene are LGHNA and YSLEER. As for time point: recipient sample about 28 days before transplant, after cytoreduction. The sequences come from peripheral blood mononuclear cells, collected before stem cell transplant. The source of this sequence is a man between 60 and 75 years old with acute myeloid leukemia. Some clones in this sample may be carry-over from other donors' samples. V and J are TRBV4-3 and TRBJ1-4; a possible D gene is TRBD1 (5 bases). The CDR3 protein is CASSQDPPGQIGEKLFF. The DNA for the CDR3 is TGCGCCAGCAGCCAAGACCCTCCGGGGCAAATTGGGGAAAAACTGTTTTTT.